This TCR beta chain was recovered during a study of blood T cell repertoires in COVID-19. Study in general: The United States, Italy and Spain were the sources of the acute and convalescent COVID-19 samples. Sources were T cells, B-cell-depleted T cells, or PBMCs; the material itself was cDNA or gDNA.

Here immunoSEQ multiplex PCR was the method, and the copy in TCRdb shows in-frame clones only, minus some. The sample lists 100,000 to 150,000 clones, around 76% occurring once. Trimming cost V 6 bases and J 5 bases; bases outside gene matches: 6. Germline CDR1 SNHLY, CDR2 FYNNEI. This CDR3 has 14 amino acids. The receptor was isolated from a man in his 60s with acute or convalescent COVID-19. What was sequenced was peripheral blood. The J gene is TRBJ2-7, the V gene TRBV2; 11 positions agree with TRBD1. DNA for the CDR3: TGTGCCAGCAGAGGACAGGGGGCCATCCACGAGCAGTACTTC. It is translated as CASRGQGAIHEQYF.